The sequence of this T cell receptor beta chain was determined in a study of T-cell memory formation after mild COVID-19. CDR1 is SNHLY and CDR2 is FYNNEI in the germline V gene. J was trimmed by 7 bases and V by 6 bases; bases with no gene match: 8. The CDR3 has 14 residues. One entry per CDR3 protein results from TCRdb running MiXCR on the 5' RACE reads. The sample contains 530,000 or so distinct CDR3 sequences, roughly a sixth of which appear only once. V is TRBV2 and J is TRBJ2-1; 8 bases fit TRBD2. Sequencing was done on a sample of PBMCs or a T cell subset sorted from them (not recorded which). This TCR was sampled from an adult woman who had mild COVID-19 (a few samples of this study predate the infection). Cell type and time point are not known. Written as DNA, the CDR3 is TGTGCCAGCAGGGCGGGACTAGTGGTGAATGAGCAGTTCTTC. Its translation: CASRAGLVVNEQFF.